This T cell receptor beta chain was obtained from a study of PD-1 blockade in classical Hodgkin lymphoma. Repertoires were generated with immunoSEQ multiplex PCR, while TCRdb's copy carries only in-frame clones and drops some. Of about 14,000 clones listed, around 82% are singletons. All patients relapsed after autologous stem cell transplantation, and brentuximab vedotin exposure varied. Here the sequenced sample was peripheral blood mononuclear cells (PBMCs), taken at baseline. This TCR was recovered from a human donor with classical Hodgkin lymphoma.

The CDR3 sequence is CASNLRQGATNEKLFF. The CDR3 bases are TGTGCCAGCAACCTTCGGCAGGGAGCAACTAATGAAAAACTGTTTTTT. The chain uses TRBV28 and TRBJ1-4; maybe TRBD1 (5 bases). CDR1 is MDHEN, CDR2 SYDVKM, per germline. CDR3 length: 16 residues. Trimming removed 7 bases from V and 0 bases from J, with 15 bases in between.